Following are 11 T cell receptor beta chains from one sample sequenced in a study of shared clonotypes between healthy human individuals. The table came from immunoSEQ multiplex PCR; TCRdb's copy has only in-frame clones and leaves some out. The table includes more than 1,200,000 clones, approximately 98.5% detected once. Sequences were obtained from naive CD4+ T cells sorted from blood. Subset defined: CD45RA+ positively selected. Receptors were obtained from a young man in good health.

This clone was recorded once. V and J are TRBV10-2 and TRBJ2-7; D may be TRBD2 (6 bases). This CDR3 comprises 14 residues. Germline assignment: CDR1 WSHSY and CDR2 SAAADI. The V end lost 6 bases, the J end lost 6 bases, and 18 bases lay between the germline ends. CDR3 amino acids: CASRTGRGVLEQYF. The CDR3 nucleotides read TGCGCCAGCAGAACCGGGAGAGGTGTCCTCGAGCAGTACTTC.

This chain links TRBV5-4 with TRBJ2-5; 7 bases fit TRBD2. The CDR3 covers 13 residues. J lost 4 bases, V lost 4 bases, and 4 bases had no gene match. CDR1 and CDR2 from the germline V gene are SGHNT and YYREEE (reference sequence). DNA of the CDR3: TGTGCCAGCAGCACCGGACTAGGAGAGACCCAGTACTTC. This codes for CASSTGLGETQYF.

The V gene is TRBV29-1, the J gene TRBJ2-3; D is perhaps TRBD1 (6 bases). The germline V gene has CDR1 SQVTM and CDR2 ANQGSEA. This CDR3 is built from 14 residues. Trimming pared 5 bases from V and 0 bases from J, leaving 12 bases between. CDR3 nucleotide sequence: TGCAGCGTTCAACACAGGGCGAGCACAGATACGCAGTATTTT. It translates to CSVQHRASTDTQYF.

To note about this clone: Other DNA sequences within the sample encode an identical CDR3. The genes are TRBV2 and TRBJ1-1, with 11 bases fitting TRBD1. Losses at the gene ends were 6 bases for V and 4 bases for J; bases not matched to a gene: 4. The germline V gene encodes CDR1 SNHLY and CDR2 FYNNEI. The CDR3 runs 14 residues. CDR3 nucleotides: TGTGCCAGCAGCCCCGGGACAGGGGGCACTGAAGCTTTCTTT. This gives the protein CASSPGTGGTEAFF.

V gene TRBV5-1 combines with J gene TRBJ2-7; TRBD1 is a possible D gene (6 bases). CDR1 and CDR2 from the germline V gene are SGHRS and YFSETQ. This CDR3 comprises 15 residues. The V end was cut by 2 bases, the J end by 2 bases, with 14 bases between. The CDR3 is CASSLAGTLTYEQYF. CDR3 DNA: TGCGCCAGCAGCTTAGCTGGGACACTTACCTACGAGCAGTACTTC.

The gene calls are TRBV18 and TRBJ2-7; a weak D match, TRBD1 (5 bases). CDR1 is KGHSH and CDR2 is LQKENI in the germline V gene. V lost 4 bases, J lost 4 bases, and 11 bases lay in between. The CDR3 length is 13 residues. The CDR3 is CASSLRDRYEQYF. CDR3 nucleotide sequence: TGTGCCAGCTCACTCAGGGATCGGTACGAGCAGTACTTC.

The rearrangement joins TRBV2 to TRBJ2-4; 13 bases are a match to TRBD2. The CDR3 extends over 18 amino acids. Trimming at V came to 8 bases and at J to 3 bases, leaving 13 bases not matched to a gene. In germline, CDR1 is SNHLY, CDR2 FYNNEI. The CDR3 nucleotides read TGTGCCAGCGATACCGGGACTAGCGGGATCGGGGACAAAAACATTCAGTACTTC. Translated: CASDTGTSGIGDKNIQYF.

This clone was observed once. This CDR3 reads CATSRDALAGVNEQFF. DNA of the CDR3: TGTGCCACCAGCAGGGATGCCCTAGCGGGAGTTAATGAGCAGTTCTTC. The chain couples TRBV15 to TRBJ2-1, with TRBD2 identical over 10 bases. V lost 3 bases, J lost 7 bases, and 9 bases stayed unmatched. The CDR3 has 16 residues. CDR1 and CDR2 from the germline V gene are LNHNV and YYDKDF (reference sequence).

The chain joins TRBV10-1 to TRBJ1-4; 7 bases line up with TRBD1. Losses at the gene ends were 9 bases for V and 4 bases for J; bases not matched to a gene: 5. Germline V gene lookup returns CDR1 WNHNN and CDR2 SYGVQD (reference sequence). There are 13 residues in the CDR3. CDR3 nucleotide sequence: TGCGCCAGTGGACAGGATCTTAATGAAAAACTGTTTTTT. It yields the protein CASGQDLNEKLFF.

The chain is built from TRBV5-4 and TRBJ2-3; 8 bases align to TRBD2. The junction had 11 bases not matched to a gene; V was cut back by 3 bases and J by 5 bases. Germline assignment: CDR1 SGHNT and CDR2 YYREEE (reference sequence). The CDR3 spans 16 residues. CDR3 DNA: TGTGCCAGCAGCTCAAAAAGCGGGAGTGCACGAGATACGCAGTATTTT. Translation gives CASSSKSGSARDTQYF.

Details on this clone: Other DNA sequences of this sample code for an identical CDR3. This sequence joins TRBV5-4 and TRBJ1-2; D remains ambiguous. The CDR3 sequence is 13 residues long. Germline CDR1 SGHNT, CDR2 YYREEE (reference sequence). Trimming removed 1 base from V and 1 base from J, with 5 bases in between. The CDR3 coding sequence is TGTGCCAGCAGCTTGCCGGGTAACTATGGCTACACCTTC. Translated, it gives CASSLPGNYGYTF. The whole variable domain, remainder taken from reference TRBV5-4 and TRBJ1-2, is ETGVTQSPTHLIKTRGQQVTLRCSSQSGHNTVSWYQQALGQGPQFIFQYYREEENGRGNFPPRFSGLQFPNYSSELNVNALELDDSALYLCASSLPGNYGYTFGSGTRLTVV.